A single sample is the source of the 2 T cell receptor beta chains below, sequenced in a study of human T cells and chemical hapten exposure. TCRdb independently ran MiXCR on the RACE reads; one entry per CDR3 protein. The sample lists 180,000 or so distinct CDR3 sequences, roughly 15% occurring once. The time point was: patch test 1, 2 weeks after DPC sensitization. The treatment was: therapeutic diphenylcyclopropenone sensitization with weekly scalp DPC. Sequences were derived from whole blood, sampled in connection with sensitization to the hapten diphenylcyclopropenone (DPC). These receptors were collected from a young woman with alopecia areata. Some clones in this sample may be carry-over from other donors' samples.

This clonotype showed up just a few times. The chain links TRBV29-1 to TRBJ2-4; D may be TRBD2 (5 bases). This CDR3 contains 12 residues. CDR1 is SQVTM and CDR2 is ANQGSEA in the germline V gene. Trimming took 1 base from V and 9 from J, leaving 10 bases between them. CDR3 sequence reads: CSVEAGRGIQYF. CDR3 DNA: TGCAGCGTTGAAGCGGGCCGGGGCATTCAGTACTTC.

This clonotype has a handful of counts. The chain combines TRBV7-9 with TRBJ2-3, with D uncertain. The V and J ends lost 3 bases and 3 bases respectively, with 7 bases between them. The CDR3 has 13 amino acids. Germline CDR1 SEHNR, CDR2 FQNEAQ (reference sequence). Written as DNA, the CDR3 is TGTGCCAGCAGCTTCCTGTGGACAGATACGCAGTATTTT. Its translation: CASSFLWTDTQYF.